This passage covers 2 T cell receptor beta chains from one sample sequenced in a study of identical twins. MiXCR, run by TCRdb on the 5' RACE reads, gives a single entry per CDR3 protein. Of about 470,000 distinct CDR3 sequences detected, 20% to 25% appear once; the ten largest clones hold approximately 2.9%. Another study also made use of these data, one on T cells expressing NK-cell markers.

The material sequenced was CD4+ T cells sorted from blood. Receptors were obtained from a woman aged 18 to 35 in good health.

This clonotype was recorded a few times. The gene calls are TRBV12-3 or TRBV12-4 and TRBJ2-7; TRBD2 agrees at 11 bases. The CDR3 is 16 residues long. The J segment lost 2 bases and the V segment lost 4 bases, leaving 7 bases of the junction unmatched. The CDR3 coding sequence is TGTGCCAGCAGTTATACCGGGACTAGCGGCACCTACGAGCAGTACTTC. The encoded protein is CASSYTGTSGTYEQYF.

The chain couples TRBV5-4 to TRBJ2-5; TRBD2 matches at 8 bases. The germline gives CDR1 SGHNT, CDR2 YYREEE (reference sequence). After removal of 0 bases from V and 5 bases from J, the junction contained 6 bases not matched to a gene. The CDR3 extends over 15 amino acids. CDR3 DNA: TGTGCCAGCAGCTTGGCAGCGGGGGCAGTTGAGACCCAGTACTTC. It specifies CASSLAAGAVETQYF. Using reference TRBV5-4 and TRBJ2-5 for the parts outside the CDR3, the full variable domain is ETGVTQSPTHLIKTRGQQVTLRCSSQSGHNTVSWYQQALGQGPQFIFQYYREEENGRGNFPPRFSGLQFPNYSSELNVNALELDDSALYLCASSLAAGAVETQYFGPGTRLLVL.